This entry features one T cell receptor beta chain sequence. The protocol was immunoSEQ multiplex PCR, while the TCRdb copy is restricted to in-frame clones and leaves out a portion. The sample contains roughly 81,000 clones, approximately 88% of which appear only once. This specimen belongs to a study of T cell responses to AZD1222 COVID-19 vaccine. The germline V gene has CDR1 LNHDA and CDR2 SQIVND (reference sequence). V was trimmed by 0 bases and J by 2 bases, leaving 8 bases between them. There are 14 residues in the CDR3. V gene TRBV19 combines with J gene TRBJ2-7, with D possibly TRBD2 on 6 matching bases. Sequenced material: peripheral blood, taken on day 0 of AZD1222 vaccination. The receptor's source is an adult in good health. The CDR3 nucleotides are TGTGCCAGTAGTATAGACGGGAGCACCTACGAGCAGTACTTC. Amino acid sequence: CASSIDGSTYEQYF. Based on the CDR3 plus reference TRBV19 and TRBJ2-7, the full variable domain is DGGITQSPKYLFRKEGQNVTLSCEQNLNHDAMYWYRQDPGQGLRLIYYSQIVNDFQKGDIAEGYSVSREKKESFPLTVTSAQKNPTAFYLCASSIDGSTYEQYFGPGTRLTVT.